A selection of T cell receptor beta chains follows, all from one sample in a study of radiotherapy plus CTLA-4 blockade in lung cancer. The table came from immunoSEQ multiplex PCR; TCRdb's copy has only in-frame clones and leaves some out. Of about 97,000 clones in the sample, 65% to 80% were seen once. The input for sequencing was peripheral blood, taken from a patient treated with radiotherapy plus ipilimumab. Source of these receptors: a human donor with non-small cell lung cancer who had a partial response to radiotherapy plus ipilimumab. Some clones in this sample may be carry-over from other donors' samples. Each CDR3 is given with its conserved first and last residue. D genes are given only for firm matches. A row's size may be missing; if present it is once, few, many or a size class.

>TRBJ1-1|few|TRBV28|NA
TGTGCCAGCCGGGTGCCGAACACTGAAGCTTTCTTT
CASRVPNTEAFF
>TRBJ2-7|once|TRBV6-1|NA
TGTGCCAGCAGTGAACGAAGATCGGGAGTTCTCTACGAGCAGTACTTC
CASSERRSGVLYEQYF
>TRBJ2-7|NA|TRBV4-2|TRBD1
TGTGCCAGCAGCCTGGAGGCAGGGGGATACGAGCAGTACTTC
CASSLEAGGYEQYF
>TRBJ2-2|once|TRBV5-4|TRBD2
TGTGCCAGCAGCCCCTCGACTAGCCTCACCGGGGAGCTGTTTTTT
CASSPSTSLTGELFF
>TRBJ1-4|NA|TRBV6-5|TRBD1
TGTGCCAGCAGTTCCGGGACAGCTTATGAAAAACTGTTTTTT
CASSSGTAYEKLFF
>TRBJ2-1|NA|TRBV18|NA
TGTGCCAGCTCACCCGGTGGCGGACAACTCGAGCAGTTCTTC
CASSPGGGQLEQFF
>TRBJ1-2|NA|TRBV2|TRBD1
TGTGCCAGCAACCTAAAACAGGGGGCGAACGGCTACACCTTC
CASNLKQGANGYTF
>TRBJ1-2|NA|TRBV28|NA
TGTGCCAGCAGTTTCGCGTCCAGGGCCGGGGGCTACACCTTC
CASSFASRAGGYTF
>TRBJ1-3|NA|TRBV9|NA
TGTGCCAGCAGCGTAGGCGGAGGTGATGAAAACACCATATATTTT
CASSVGGGDENTIYF
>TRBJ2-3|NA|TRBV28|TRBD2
TGTGCCAGCAGTACACTACTAGCGGGGGGGCAGTATTTT
CASSTLLAGGQYF
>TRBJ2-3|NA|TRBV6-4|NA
TGTGCCAGCAGTCGTGGGGCCAATGCAGATACGCGGTATTTT
CASSRGANADTRYF
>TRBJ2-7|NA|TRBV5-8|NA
TGTGCCAGCATCCGGAGGGGGGGTCACGAGCAGTACTTC
CASIRRGGHEQYF
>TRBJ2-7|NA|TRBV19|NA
TGTGCCAGTAGTACCTTCGGACGGGGGGCGGAGCAGTACTTC
CASSTFGRGAEQYF
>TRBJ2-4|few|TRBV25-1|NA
TGTGCCAGCAGTGAAATCGGCCAGGGAAGTCCCGGAAACATTCAGTACTTC
CASSEIGQGSPGNIQYF
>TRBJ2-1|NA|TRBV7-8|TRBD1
TGTGCCAGCAGCGACAGGGGTTCCTACAATGAGCAGTTCTTC
CASSDRGSYNEQFF
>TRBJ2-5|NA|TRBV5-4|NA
TGTGCCAGCAGCTTTCAGGACACGGGTCGAGAGACCCAGTACTTC
CASSFQDTGRETQYF
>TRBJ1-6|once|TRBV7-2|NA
TGTGCCAGCAGCATCCGGACGGGGAATAATTCACCCCTCCACTTT
CASSIRTGNNSPLHF
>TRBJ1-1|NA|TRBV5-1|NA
TGCGCCAGCAGCTTGGCCCCGGGGAGGACTGAAGCTTTCTTT
CASSLAPGRTEAFF
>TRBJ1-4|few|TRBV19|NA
TGTGCCAGTAGTAAACAGGGTTCCGCAACTAATGAAAAACTGTTTTTT
CASSKQGSATNEKLFF
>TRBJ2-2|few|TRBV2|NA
TGTGCCAGCAGAGGTACTACGAACACCGGGGAGCTGTTTTTT
CASRGTTNTGELFF
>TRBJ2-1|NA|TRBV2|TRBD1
TGTGCCACGCACCGGGACAGGGCGGGTGAGCAGTTCTTC
CATHRDRAGEQFF
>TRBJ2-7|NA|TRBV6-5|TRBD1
TGTGCCAGTCTTCCCCGGGACAGATCCTACGAGCAGTACTTC
CASLPRDRSYEQYF
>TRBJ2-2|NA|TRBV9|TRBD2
TGTGCCAGCAGCGCCACTCTAGCGGACACCGGGGAGCTGTTTTTT
CASSATLADTGELFF
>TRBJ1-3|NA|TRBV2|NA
TGTGCCAGCAGTCCGCGGGAACAGTGGATTGGAAACACCATATATTTT
CASSPREQWIGNTIYF
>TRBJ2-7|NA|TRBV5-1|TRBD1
TGCGCCAGCAGCTTGGGGGGACAGGGGTACGAGCAGTACTTC
CASSLGGQGYEQYF
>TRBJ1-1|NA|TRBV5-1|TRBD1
TGCGCCAGCAGCTTGATTGGACAGGGATACACTGAAGCTTTCTTT
CASSLIGQGYTEAFF
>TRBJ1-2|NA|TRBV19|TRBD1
TGTGCCAGTAGTACAGACTCAAGGACAGGGGAAGGCTACACCTTC
CASSTDSRTGEGYTF
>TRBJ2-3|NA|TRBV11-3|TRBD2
TGTGCCAGCAGCTTAGATAGGGGACTAGCCGCCGATACGCAGTATTTT
CASSLDRGLAADTQYF